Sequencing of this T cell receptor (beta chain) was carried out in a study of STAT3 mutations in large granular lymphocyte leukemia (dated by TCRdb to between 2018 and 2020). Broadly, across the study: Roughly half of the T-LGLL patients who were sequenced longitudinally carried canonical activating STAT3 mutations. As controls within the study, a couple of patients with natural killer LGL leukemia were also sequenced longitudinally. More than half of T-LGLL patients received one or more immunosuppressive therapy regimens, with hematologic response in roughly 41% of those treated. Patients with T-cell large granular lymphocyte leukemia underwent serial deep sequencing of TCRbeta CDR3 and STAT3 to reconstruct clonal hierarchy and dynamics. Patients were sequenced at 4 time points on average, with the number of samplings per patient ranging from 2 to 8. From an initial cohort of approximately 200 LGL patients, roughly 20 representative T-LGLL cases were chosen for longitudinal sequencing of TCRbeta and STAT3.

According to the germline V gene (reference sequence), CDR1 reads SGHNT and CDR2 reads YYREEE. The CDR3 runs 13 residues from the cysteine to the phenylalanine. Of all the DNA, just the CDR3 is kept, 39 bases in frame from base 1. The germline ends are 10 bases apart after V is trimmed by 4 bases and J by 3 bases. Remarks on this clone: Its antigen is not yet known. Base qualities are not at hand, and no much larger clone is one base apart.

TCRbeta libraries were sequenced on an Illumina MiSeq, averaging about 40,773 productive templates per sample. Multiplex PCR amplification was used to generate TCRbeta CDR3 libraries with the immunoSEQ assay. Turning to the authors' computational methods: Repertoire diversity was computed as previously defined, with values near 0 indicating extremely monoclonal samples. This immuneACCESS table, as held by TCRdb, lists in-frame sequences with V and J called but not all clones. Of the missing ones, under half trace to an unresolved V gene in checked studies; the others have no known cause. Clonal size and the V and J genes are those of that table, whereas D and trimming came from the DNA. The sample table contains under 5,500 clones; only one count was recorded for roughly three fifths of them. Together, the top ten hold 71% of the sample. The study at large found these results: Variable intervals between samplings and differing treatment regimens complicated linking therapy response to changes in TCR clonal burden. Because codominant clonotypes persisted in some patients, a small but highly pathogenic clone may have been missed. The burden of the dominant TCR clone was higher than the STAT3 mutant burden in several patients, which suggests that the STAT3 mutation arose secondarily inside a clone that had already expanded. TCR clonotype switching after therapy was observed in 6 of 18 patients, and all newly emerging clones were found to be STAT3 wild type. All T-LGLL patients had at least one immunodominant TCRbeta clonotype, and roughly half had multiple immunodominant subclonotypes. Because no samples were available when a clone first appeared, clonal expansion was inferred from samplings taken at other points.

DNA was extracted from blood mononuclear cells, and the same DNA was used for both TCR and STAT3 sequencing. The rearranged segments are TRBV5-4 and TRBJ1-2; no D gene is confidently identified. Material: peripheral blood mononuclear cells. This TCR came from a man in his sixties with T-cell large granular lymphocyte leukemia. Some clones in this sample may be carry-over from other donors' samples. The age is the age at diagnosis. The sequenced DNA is TGTGCCAGCAGCAGAAACAGCTACTATGGCTACACCTTC. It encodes CASSRNSYYGYTF. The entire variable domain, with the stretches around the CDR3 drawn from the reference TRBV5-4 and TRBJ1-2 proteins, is ETGVTQSPTHLIKTRGQQVTLRCSSQSGHNTVSWYQQALGQGPQFIFQYYREEENGRGNFPPRFSGLQFPNYSSELNVNALELDDSALYLCASSRNSYYGYTFGSGTRLTVV.